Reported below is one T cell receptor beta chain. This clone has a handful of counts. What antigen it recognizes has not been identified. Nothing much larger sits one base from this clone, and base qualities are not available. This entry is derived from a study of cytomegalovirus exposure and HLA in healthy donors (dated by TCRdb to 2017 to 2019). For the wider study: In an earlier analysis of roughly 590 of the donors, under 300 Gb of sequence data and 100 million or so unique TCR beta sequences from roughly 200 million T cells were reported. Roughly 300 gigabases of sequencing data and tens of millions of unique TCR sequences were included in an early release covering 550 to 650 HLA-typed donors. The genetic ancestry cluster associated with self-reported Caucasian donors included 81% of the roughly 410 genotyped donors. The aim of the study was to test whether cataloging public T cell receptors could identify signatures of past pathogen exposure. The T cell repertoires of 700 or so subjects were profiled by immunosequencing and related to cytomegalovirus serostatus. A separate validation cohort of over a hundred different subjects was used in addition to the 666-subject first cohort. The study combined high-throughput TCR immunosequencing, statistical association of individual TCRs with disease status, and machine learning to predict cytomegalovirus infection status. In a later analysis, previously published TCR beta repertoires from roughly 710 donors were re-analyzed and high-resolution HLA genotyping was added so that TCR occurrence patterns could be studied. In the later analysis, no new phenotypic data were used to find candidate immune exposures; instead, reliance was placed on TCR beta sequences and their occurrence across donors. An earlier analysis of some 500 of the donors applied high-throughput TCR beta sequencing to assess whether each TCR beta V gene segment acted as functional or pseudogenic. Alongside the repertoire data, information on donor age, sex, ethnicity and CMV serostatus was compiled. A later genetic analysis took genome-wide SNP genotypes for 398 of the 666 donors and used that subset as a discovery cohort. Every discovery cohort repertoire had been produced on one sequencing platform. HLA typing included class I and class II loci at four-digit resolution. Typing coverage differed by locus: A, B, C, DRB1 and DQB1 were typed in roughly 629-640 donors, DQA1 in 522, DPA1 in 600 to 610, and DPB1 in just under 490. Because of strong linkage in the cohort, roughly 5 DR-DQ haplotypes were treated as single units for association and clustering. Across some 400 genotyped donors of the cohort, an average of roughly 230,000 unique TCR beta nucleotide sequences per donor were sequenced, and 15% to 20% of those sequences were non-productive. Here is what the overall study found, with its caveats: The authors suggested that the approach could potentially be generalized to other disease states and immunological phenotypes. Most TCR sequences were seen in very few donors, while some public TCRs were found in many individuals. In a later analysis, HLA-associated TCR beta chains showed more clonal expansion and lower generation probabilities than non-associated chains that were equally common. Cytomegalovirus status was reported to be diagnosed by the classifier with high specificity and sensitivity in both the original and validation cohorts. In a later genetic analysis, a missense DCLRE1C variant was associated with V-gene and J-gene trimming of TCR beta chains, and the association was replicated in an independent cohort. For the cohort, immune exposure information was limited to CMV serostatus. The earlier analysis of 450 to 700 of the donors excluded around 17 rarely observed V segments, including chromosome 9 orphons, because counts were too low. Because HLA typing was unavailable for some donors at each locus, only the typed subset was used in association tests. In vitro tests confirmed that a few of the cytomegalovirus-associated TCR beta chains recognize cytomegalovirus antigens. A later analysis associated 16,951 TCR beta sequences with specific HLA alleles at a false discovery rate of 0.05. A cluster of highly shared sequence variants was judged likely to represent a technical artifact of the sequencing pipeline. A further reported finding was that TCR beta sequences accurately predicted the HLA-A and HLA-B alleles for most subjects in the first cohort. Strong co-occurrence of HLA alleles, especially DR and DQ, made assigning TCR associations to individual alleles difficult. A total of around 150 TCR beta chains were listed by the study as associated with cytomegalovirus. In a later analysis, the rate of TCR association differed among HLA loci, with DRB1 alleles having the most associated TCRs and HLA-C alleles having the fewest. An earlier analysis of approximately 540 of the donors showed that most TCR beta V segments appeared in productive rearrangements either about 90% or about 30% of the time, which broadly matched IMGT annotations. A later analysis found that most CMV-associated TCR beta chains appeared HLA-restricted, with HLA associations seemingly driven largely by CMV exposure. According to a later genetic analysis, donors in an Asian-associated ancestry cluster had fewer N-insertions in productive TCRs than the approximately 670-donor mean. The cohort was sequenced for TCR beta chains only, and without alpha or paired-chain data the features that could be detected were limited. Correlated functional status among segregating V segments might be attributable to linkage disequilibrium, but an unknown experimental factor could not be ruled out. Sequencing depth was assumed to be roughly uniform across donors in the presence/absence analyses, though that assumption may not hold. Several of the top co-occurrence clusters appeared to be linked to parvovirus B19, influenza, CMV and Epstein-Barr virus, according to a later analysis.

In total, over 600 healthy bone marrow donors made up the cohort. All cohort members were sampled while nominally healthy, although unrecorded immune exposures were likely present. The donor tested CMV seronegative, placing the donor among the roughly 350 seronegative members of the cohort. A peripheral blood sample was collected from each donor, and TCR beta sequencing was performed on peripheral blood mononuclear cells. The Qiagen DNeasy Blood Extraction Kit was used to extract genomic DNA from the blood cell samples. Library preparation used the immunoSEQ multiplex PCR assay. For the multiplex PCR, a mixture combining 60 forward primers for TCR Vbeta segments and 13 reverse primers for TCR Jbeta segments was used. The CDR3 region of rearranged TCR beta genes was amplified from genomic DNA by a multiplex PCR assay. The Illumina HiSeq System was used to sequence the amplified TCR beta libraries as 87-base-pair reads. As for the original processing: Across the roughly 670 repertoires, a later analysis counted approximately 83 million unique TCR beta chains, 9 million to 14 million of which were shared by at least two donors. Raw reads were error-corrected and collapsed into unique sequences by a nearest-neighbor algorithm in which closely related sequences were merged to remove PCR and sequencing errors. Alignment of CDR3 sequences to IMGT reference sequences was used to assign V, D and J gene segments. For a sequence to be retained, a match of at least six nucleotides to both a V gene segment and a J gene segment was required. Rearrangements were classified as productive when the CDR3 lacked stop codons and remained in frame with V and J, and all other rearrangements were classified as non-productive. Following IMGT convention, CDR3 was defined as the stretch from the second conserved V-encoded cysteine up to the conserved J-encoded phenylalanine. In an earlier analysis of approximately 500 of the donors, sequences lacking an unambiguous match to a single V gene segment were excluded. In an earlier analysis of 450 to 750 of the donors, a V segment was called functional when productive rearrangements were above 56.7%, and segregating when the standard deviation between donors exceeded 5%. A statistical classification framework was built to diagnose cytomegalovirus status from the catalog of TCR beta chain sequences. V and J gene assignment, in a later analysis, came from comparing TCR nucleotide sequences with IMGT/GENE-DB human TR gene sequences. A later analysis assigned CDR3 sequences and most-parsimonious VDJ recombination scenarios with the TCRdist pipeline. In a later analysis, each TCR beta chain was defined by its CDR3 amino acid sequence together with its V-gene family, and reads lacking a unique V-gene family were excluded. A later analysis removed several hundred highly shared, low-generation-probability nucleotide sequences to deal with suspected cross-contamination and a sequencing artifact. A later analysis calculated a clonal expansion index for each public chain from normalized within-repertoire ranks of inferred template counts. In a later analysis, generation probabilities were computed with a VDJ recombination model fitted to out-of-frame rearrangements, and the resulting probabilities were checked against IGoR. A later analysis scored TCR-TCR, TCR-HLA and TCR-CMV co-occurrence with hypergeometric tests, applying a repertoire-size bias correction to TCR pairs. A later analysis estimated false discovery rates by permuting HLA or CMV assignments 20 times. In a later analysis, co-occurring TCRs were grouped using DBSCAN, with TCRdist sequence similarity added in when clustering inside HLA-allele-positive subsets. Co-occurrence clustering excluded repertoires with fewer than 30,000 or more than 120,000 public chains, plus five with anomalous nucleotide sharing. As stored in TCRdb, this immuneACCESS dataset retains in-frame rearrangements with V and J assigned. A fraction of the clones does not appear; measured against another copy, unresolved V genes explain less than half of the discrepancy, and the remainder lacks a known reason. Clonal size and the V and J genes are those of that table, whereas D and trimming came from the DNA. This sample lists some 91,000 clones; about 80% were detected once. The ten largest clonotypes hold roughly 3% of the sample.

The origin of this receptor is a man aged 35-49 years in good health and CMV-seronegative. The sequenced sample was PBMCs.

The DNA is TGTGCCAGCAGCTTCCACAGGGGGCGGCTAGCGGACTCCTACAATGAGCAGTTCTTC. Its coded protein is CASSFHRGRLADSYNEQFF. The chain is made from TRBV5-6 and TRBJ2-1, and 9 bases in between align with TRBD1. The CDR3 starts with the cysteine, ends with the phenylalanine, and has 19 residues. Just the 57-base CDR3 DNA is kept, in frame starting at base 1. V loses 2 bases at its end and J loses 0 bases; junction bases beyond the gene matches: 12. CDR1 SGHDT and CDR2 YYEEEE were looked up in the germline V gene. The CDR3 plus the reference TRBV5-6 and TRBJ2-1 genes for the other parts give the full variable domain: DAGVTQSPTHLIKTRGQQVTLRCSPKSGHDTVSWYQQALGQGPQFIFQYYEEEERQRGNFPDRFSGHQFPNYSSELNVNALLLGDSALYLCASSFHRGRLADSYNEQFFGPGTRLTVL.